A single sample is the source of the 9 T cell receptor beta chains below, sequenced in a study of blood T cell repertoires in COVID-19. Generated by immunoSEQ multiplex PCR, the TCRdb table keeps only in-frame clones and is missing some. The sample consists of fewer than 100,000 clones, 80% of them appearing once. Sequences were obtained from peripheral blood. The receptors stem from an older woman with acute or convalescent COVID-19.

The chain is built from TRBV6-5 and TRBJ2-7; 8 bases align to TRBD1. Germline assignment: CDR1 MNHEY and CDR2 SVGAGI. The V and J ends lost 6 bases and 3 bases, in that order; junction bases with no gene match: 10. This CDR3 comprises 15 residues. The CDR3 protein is CASRKLGQGFYEQYF. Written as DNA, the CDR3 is TGTGCCAGCAGAAAACTTGGACAGGGCTTCTACGAGCAGTACTTC.

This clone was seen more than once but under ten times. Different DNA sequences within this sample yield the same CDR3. The CDR3 nucleotides read TGTGCCAGCAGCCAAGTCAGGGGATCCTACGAGCAGTACTTC. Amino acid sequence: CASSQVRGSYEQYF. The rearrangement links TRBV3-1 (or the pseudogene TRBV3-2) to TRBJ2-7; tentative D call: TRBD1 (6 bases). Germline loops: CDR1 LGHDT, CDR2 YNNKEL (reference sequence). This CDR3 has 14 amino acids. V lost 1 base and J 1 base, leaving 8 bases between the germline ends.

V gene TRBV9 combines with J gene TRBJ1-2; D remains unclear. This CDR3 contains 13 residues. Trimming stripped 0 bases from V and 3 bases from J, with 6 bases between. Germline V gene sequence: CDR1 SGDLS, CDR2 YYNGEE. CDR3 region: CASSVGTDYGYTF. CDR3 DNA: TGTGCCAGCAGCGTAGGAACAGACTATGGCTACACCTTC.

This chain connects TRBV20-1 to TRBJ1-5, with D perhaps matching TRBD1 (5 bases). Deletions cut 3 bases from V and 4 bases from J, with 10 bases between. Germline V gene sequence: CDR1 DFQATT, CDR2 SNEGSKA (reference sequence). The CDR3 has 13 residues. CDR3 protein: CSASQGRNQPQHF. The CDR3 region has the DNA TGCAGTGCTAGTCAGGGTCGGAATCAGCCCCAGCATTTT.

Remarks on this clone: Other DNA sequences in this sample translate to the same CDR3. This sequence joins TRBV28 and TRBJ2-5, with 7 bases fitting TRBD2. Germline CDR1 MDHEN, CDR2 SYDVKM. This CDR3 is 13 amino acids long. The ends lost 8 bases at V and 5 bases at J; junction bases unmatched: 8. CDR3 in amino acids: CASRTGGRETQYF. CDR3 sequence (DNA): TGTGCCAGCCGTACGGGGGGACGGGAGACCCAGTACTTC.

CDR3 amino acids: CASSVDQGNQPQHF. Here the CDR3 DNA reads TGTGCCAGCAGCGTAGATCAGGGGAATCAGCCCCAGCATTTT. V and J are TRBV9 and TRBJ1-5, with D possibly being TRBD1 (6 bases). The CDR3 loop spans 14 amino acids. Germline-derived CDR1 and CDR2 are SGDLS and YYNGEE. Trimming took 0 bases from V and 4 from J, leaving 8 bases between them.

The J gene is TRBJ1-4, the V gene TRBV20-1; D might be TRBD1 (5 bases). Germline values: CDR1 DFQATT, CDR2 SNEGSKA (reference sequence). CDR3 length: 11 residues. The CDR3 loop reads CSAGVNEKLFF. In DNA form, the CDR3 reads TGCAGCGCGGGGGTTAATGAAAAACTGTTTTTT.

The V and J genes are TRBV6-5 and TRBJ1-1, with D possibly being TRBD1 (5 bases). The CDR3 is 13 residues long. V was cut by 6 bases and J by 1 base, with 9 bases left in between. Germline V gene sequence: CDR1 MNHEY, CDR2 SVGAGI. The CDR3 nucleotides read TGTGCCAGCAGCCGAACAGGGAACACTGAAGCTTTCTTT. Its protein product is CASSRTGNTEAFF.

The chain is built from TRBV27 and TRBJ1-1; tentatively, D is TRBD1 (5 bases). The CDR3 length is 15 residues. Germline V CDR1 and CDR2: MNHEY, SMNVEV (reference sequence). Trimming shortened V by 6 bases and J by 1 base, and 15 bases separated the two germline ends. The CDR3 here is CASSLARGGNTEAFF. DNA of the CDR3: TGTGCCAGCAGCTTAGCTAGGGGCGGGAACACTGAAGCTTTCTTT.